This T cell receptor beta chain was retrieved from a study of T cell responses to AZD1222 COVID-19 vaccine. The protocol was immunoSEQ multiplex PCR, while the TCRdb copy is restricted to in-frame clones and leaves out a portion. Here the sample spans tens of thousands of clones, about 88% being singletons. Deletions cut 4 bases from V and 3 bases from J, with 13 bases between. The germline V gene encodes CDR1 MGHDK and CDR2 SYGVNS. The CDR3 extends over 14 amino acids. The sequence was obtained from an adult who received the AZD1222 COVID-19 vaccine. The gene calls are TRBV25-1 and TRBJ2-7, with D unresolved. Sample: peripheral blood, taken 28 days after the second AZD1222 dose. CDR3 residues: CASSGAGLFYEQYF. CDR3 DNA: TGTGCCAGCAGTGGGGCAGGCTTGTTCTACGAGCAGTACTTC.